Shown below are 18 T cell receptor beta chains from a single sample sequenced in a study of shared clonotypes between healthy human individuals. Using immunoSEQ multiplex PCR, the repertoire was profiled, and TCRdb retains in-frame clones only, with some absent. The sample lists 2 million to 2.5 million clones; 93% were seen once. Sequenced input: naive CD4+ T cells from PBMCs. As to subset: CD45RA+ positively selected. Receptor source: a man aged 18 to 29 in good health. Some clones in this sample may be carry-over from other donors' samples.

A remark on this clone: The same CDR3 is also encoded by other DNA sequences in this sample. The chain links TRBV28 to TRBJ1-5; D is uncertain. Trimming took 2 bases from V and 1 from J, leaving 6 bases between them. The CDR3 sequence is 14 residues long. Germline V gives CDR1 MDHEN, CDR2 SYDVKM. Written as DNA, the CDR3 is TGTGCCAGCAGTTTACTTGACAGCAATCAGCCCCAGCATTTT. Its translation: CASSLLDSNQPQHF.

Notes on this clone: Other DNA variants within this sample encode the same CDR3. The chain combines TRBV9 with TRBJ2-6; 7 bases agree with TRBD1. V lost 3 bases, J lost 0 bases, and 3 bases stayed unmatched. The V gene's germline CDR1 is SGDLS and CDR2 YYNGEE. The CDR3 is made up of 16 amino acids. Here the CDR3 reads CASSAGTVSGANVLTF. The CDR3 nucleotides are TGTGCCAGCAGCGCCGGGACAGTCTCTGGGGCCAACGTCCTGACTTTC.

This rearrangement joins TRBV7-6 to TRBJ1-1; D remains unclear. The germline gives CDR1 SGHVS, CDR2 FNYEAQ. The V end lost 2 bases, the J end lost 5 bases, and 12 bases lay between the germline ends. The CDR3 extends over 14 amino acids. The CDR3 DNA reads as TGTGCCAGCAGCTTACGGGAGATGGGGACTGAAGCTTTCTTT. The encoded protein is CASSLREMGTEAFF.

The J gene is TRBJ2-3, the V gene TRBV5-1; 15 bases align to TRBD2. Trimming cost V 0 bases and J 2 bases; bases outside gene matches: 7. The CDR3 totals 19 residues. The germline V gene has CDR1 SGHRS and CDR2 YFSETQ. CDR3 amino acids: CASSLAFGLAGGPTDTQYF. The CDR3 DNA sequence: TGCGCCAGCAGCTTGGCATTTGGACTAGCGGGAGGGCCCACAGATACGCAGTATTTT.

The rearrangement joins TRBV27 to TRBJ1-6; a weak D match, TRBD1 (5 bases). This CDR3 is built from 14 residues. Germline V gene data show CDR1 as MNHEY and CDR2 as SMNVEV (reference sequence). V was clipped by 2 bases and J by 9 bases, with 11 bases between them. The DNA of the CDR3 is TGTGCCAGCAGTTTAAGACAGCGTATTTCACCCCTCCACTTT. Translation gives CASSLRQRISPLHF.

The CDR3 DNA reads TGTGCCAGTAGTATCAGCCAGGGCTACGAGCAGTACTTC. It specifies CASSISQGYEQYF. The chain combines TRBV19 with TRBJ2-7; TRBD1 might be the D (5 bases). The V gene's germline CDR1 is LNHDA and CDR2 SQIVND (reference sequence). CDR3 size: 13 residues. The V end was cut by 3 bases, the J end by 3 bases, with 9 bases between.

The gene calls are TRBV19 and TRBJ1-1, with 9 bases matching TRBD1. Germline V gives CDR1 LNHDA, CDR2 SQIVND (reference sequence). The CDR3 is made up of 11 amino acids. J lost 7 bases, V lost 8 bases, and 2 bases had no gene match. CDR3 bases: TGTGCCAGTCGGACAGGGGATGAAGCTTTCTTT. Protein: CASRTGDEAFF.

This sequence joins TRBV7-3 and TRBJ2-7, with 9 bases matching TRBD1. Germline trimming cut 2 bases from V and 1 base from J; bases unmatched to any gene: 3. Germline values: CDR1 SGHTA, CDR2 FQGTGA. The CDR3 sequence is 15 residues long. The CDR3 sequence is CASSLGQGSSYEQYF. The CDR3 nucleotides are TGTGCCAGCAGCTTAGGACAGGGGTCTTCCTACGAGCAGTACTTC.

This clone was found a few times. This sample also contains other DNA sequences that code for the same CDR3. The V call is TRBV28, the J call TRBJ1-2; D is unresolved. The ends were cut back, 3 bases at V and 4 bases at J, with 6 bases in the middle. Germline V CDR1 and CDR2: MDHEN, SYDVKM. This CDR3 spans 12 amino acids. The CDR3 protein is CASSFRGYGYTF. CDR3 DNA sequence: TGTGCCAGCAGTTTCCGTGGCTATGGCTACACCTTC.

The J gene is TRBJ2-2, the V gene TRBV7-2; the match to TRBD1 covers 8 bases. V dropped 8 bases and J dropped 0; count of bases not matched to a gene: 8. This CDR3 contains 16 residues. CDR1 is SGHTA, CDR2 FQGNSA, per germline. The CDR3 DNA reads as TGTGCCAGCCGCCGGAGGACAGGGACGAACACCGGGGAGCTGTTTTTT. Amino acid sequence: CASRRRTGTNTGELFF.

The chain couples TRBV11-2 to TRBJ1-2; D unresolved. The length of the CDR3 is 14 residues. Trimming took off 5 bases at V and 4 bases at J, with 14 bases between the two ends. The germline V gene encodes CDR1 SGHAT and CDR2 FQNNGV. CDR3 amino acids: CASSLRWQSYGYTF. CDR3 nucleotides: TGTGCCAGCAGCCTCCGATGGCAAAGCTATGGCTACACCTTC.

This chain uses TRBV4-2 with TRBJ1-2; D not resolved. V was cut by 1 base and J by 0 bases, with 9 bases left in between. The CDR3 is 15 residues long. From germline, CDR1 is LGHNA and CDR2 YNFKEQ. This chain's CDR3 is CASSQVFATNYGYTF. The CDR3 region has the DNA TGTGCCAGCAGCCAAGTTTTTGCTACTAACTATGGCTACACCTTC.

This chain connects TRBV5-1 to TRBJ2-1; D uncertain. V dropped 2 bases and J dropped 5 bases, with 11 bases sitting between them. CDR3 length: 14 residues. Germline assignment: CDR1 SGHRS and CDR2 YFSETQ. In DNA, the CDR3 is TGCGCCAGCAGCTTTCCGGGCACCGACAATGAGCAGTTCTTC. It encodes CASSFPGTDNEQFF.

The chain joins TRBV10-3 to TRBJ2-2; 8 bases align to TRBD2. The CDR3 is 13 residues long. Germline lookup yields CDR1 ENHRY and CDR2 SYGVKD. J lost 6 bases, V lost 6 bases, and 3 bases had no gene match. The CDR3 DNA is TGTGCCATCAGACTAGCGGTACCCGGGGAGCTGTTTTTT. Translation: CAIRLAVPGELFF.

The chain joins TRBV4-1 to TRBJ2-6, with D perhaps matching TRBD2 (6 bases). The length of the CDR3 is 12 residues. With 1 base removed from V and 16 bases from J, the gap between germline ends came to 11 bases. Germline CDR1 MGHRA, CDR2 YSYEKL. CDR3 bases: TGCGCCAGCAGCCAAGGGGAGGCAAGGCTGACTTTC. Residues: CASSQGEARLTF.

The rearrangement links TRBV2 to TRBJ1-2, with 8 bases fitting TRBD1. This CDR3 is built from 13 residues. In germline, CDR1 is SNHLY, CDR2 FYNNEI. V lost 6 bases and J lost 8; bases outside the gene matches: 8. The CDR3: CASSPDRGDGYTF. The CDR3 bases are TGTGCCAGCAGCCCCGACAGGGGCGACGGCTACACCTTC.

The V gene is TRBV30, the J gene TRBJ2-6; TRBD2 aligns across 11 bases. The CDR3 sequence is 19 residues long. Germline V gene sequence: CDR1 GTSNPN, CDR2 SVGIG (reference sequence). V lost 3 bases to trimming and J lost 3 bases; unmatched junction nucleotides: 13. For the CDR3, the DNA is TGTGCCTGGAGCCCGCCGTTAAGACTAGCGGGATTTGGGGCCAACGTCCTGACTTTC. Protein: CAWSPPLRLAGFGANVLTF.

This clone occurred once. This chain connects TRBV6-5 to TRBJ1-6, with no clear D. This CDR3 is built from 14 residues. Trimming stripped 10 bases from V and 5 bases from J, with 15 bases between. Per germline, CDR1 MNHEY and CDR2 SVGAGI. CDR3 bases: TGTGCCACGGGATTTGGACGGAATAATTCACCCCTCCACTTT. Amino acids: CATGFGRNNSPLHF.